This T cell receptor (beta chain) originates from a study of identical twins (dated by TCRdb to 2015 to 2016). Concerning the study at large: To test whether fetal clonotypes persist, this study deep-sequenced TCR alpha and beta repertoires from monozygotic twins, from unrelated adults of various ages, and from cord blood. Replicate twin experiments were performed at different times using different library preparation protocols to rule out contamination. The study at large found these results: Recombination models systematically underestimated out-of-frame TCR alpha sharing in monozygotic twins but agreed with sharing between unrelated individuals. Compared with coincidental sharing between unrelated individuals, out-of-frame TCR alpha sequences shared between twins showed an excess of sequences with low generation probability. Zero-insertion analyses could be partly confounded by invariant T cells such as MAIT and iNKT, although diverse VJ usage argued against such confounding for most clonotypes. Because the same donors could not be followed over many years, conclusions were based on cross-sectional statistical analysis. Excess twin sharing in beta out-of-frame sequences was weaker because fewer shared sequences lowered the signal-to-noise ratio. Abundant cord blood beta clonotypes carried fewer insertions; young adult naive repertoires showed a weaker similar trend, while memory repertoires showed none.

Only a few counts were recorded for this clonotype. There is no known antigen for this receptor. No much larger clone is present one base from it, and per-base qualities are unavailable. Taken from cysteine to phenylalanine, the CDR3 has 15 residues. The DNA shown is the 45-base CDR3, in frame from base 1. CDR1 and CDR2 were assigned from the germline V gene as SNHLY and FYNNEI. The junction shows trimming of 2 bases on V and 7 bases on J, and the gene matches do not reach 10 bases of it. Library generation was performed with 5' RACE. These reads were obtained on an Illumina HiSeq 2000. Template switching added a universal primer binding site, and the final cDNA carried a unique molecular identifier that allowed TCR cDNA molecules to be counted accurately. First-strand cDNA for TCR alpha and beta chains was synthesized from specific primers in the conserved constant-segment region. To control for contamination, each cDNA library was double barcoded with a SMART-Mk sample barcode plus Illumina barcodes. Two successive PCR steps introduced TruSeq adapter sequences along with Illumina sample barcodes. TCR alpha and beta cDNA libraries were sequenced on the Illumina HiSeq platform with custom primers. In the authors' own workflow: MiGEC was used to process raw reads and extract unique molecular identifiers, and MiXCR was used to find CDR3 positions. Recombination models were inferred per individual with the repgenHMM and IGoR tools using an EM algorithm. The tcR package in R was used for shared clonotype analysis, with sharing normalized by the product of cloneset sizes. To study raw recombination without the effects of thymic and clonal selection, out-of-frame nonproductive sequences were analyzed. TCRdb's own reprocessing of the public reads used fastp at Q25 and MiXCR and kept productive beta chains. Every CDR3 protein is listed once, alongside the most common genes and DNA of its rows. What appears here as the V and J calls and clone size reflects TCRdb's work, not the paper's. Within this sample are some 1,600,000 distinct CDR3 sequences, with under 35% of them counted one time only. The ten most abundant clones make up over 0.25% of the sample.

Only healthy Caucasian donors were included. Here the chain combines TRBV2 and TRBJ1-2; TRBD1 agrees with 7 junctional bases. The sequence was collected from a newborn girl in good health. The sequenced sample consisted of cord blood. The sequenced DNA is TGTGCCAGCAGTGAAACCCGAGGGGGCGCGGGTGGCTACACCTTC. This encodes CASSETRGGAGGYTF. Joined to the reference TRBV2 and TRBJ1-2 proteins, this CDR3 gives the full variable domain: EPEVTQTPSHQVTQMGQEVILRCVPISNHLYFYWYRQILGQKVEFLVSFYNNEISEKSEIFDDQFSVERPDGSNFTLKIRSTKLEDSAMYFCASSETRGGAGGYTFGSGTRLTVV.